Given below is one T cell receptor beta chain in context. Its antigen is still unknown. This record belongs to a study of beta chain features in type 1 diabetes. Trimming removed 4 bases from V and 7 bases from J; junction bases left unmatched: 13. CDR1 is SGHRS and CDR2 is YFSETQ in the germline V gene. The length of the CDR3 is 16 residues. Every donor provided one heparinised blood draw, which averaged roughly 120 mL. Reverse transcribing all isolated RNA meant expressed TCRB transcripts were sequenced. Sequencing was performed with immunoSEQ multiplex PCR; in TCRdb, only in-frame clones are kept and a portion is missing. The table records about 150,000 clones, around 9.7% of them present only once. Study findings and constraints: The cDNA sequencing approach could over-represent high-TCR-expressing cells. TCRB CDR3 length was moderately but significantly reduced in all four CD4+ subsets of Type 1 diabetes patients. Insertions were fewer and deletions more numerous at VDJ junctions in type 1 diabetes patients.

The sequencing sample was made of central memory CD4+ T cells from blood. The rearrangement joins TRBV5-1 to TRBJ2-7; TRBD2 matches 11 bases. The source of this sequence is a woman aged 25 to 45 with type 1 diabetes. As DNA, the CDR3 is TGCGCCAGCAGCCTGGGAGGAGGACTAGCGGGTGAGGAGCAGTACTTC. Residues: CASSLGGGLAGEEQYF.